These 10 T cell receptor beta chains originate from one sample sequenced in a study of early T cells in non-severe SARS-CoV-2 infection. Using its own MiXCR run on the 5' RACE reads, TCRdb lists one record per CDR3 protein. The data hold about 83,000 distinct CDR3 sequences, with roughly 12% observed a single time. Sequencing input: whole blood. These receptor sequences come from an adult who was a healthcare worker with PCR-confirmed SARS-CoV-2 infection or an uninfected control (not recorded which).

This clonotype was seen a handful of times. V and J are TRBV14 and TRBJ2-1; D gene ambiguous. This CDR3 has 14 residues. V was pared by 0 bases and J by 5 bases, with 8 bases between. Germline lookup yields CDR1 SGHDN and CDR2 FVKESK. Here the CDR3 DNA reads TGTGCCAGCAGCCAAGACTGGCTAGACAATGAGCAGTTCTTC. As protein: CASSQDWLDNEQFF. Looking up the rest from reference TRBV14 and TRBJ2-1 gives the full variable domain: EAGVTQFPSHSVIEKGQTVTLRCDPISGHDNLYWYRRVMGKEIKFLLHFVKESKQDESGMPNNRFLAERTGGTYSTLKVQPAELEDSGVYFCASSQDWLDNEQFFGPGTRLTVL.

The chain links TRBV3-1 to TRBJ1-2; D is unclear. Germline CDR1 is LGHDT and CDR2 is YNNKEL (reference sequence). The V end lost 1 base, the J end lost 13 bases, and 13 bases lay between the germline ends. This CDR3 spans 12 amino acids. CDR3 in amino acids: CASSQVQRVFTF. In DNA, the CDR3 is TGTGCCAGCAGCCAAGTCCAAAGGGTATTCACCTTC.

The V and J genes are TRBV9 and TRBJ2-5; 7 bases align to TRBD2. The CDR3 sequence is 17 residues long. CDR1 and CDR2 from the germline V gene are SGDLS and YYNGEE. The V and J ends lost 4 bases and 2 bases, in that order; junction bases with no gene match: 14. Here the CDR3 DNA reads TGTGCCAGCAGCCCTGGTTGGGGCGGGAGAGATCAAGAGACCCAGTACTTC. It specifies CASSPGWGGRDQETQYF.

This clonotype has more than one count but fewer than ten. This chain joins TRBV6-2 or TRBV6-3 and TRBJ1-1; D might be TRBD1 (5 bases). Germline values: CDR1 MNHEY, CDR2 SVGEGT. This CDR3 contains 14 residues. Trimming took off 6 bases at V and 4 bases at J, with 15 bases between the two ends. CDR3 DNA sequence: TGTGCCAGCAGCCAGGGATTTGAGAGCACTGAAGCTTTCTTT. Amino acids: CASSQGFESTEAFF.

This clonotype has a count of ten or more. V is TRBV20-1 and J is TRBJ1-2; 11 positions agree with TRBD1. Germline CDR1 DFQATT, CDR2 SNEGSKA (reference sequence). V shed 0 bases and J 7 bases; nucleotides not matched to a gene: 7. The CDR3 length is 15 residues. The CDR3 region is CSARDGTGGIAGYTF. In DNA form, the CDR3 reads TGCAGTGCTAGAGACGGGACAGGGGGTATCGCTGGCTACACCTTC.

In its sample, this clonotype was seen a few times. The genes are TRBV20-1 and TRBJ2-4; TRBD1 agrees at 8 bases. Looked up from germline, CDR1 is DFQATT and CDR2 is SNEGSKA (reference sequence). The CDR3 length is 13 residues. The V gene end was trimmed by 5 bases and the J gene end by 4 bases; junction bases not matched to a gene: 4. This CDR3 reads CSAGGQGKNIQYF. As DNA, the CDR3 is TGCAGTGCTGGAGGACAGGGTAAAAACATTCAGTACTTC.

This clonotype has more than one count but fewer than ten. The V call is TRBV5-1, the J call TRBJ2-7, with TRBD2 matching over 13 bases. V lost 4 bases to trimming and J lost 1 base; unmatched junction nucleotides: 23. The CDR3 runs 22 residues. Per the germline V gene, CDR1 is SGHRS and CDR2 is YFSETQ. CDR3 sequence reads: CASSTKGPFTGTSGIWSYEQYF. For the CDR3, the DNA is TGCGCCAGCAGCACCAAAGGACCCTTCACCGGGACTAGCGGGATTTGGTCCTACGAGCAGTACTTC.

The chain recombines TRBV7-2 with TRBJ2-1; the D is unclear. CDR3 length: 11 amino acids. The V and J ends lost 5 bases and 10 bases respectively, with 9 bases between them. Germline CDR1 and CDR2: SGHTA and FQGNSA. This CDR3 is CASSALLEQFF. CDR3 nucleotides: TGTGCCAGCAGCGCATTACTGGAGCAGTTCTTC.

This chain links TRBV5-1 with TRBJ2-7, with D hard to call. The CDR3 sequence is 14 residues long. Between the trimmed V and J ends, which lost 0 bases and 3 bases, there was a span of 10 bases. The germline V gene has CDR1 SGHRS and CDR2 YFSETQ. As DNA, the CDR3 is TGCGCCAGCAGCTTGGCCACAGACAACTACGAGCAGTACTTC. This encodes CASSLATDNYEQYF.

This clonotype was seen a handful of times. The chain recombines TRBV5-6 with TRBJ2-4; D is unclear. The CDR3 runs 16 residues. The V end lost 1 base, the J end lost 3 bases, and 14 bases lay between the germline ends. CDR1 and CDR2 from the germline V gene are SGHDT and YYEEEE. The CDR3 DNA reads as TGTGCCAGCAGCTTGAGGGCGGCCAGGATCAAAAACATTCAGTACTTC. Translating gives CASSLRAARIKNIQYF.